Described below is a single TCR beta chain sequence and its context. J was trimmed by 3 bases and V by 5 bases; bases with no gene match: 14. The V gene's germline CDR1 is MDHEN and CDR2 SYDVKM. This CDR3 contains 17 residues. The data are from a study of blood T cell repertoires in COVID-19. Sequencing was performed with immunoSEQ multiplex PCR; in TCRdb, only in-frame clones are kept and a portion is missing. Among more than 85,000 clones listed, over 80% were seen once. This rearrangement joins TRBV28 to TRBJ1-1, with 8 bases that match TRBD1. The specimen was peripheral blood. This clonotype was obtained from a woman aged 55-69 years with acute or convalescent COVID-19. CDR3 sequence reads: CASSTPTGATAHTEAFF. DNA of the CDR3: TGTGCCAGCAGTACCCCGACAGGGGCCACGGCACACACTGAAGCTTTCTTT.